Listed here is a single TCR beta chain. The antigen remains unidentified. This sample is part of a study of cytomegalovirus exposure and HLA in healthy donors. Overall study: Ancestry clustering placed 70% to 85% of some 400 genotyped donors in the Caucasian-associated cluster.

The PCR made use of 60 Vbeta and 13 Jbeta primers. Measured with immunoSEQ multiplex PCR; TCRdb has only the in-frame clones, and not every one. This sample carries around 38,000 clones, 66% of them seen once, and the ten largest clones take less than 20%. The CDR3 extends over 12 amino acids. V lost 8 bases and J 3 bases, leaving 10 bases between the germline ends. Germline CDR1 reads SGHTA; CDR2 reads FQGNSA. General study points: Later work found most CMV-associated TCR beta chains apparently HLA-restricted. In a later analysis, HLA-associated TCR beta chains were more clonally expanded than equally common others. Later work associated roughly 17,000 TCR beta sequences with HLA alleles at 0.05 false discovery rate.

Material for sequencing was PBMCs. The chain uses TRBV7-2 and TRBJ1-1; D uncertain. The source is a middle-aged man in good health and CMV-seropositive. This chain's CDR3 is CASREGDTEAFF. CDR3 in DNA: TGTGCCAGCCGCGAGGGTGACACTGAAGCTTTCTTT.